Listed below are T cell receptor beta chains from one sample, sequenced in a study of blood T cell repertoires in COVID-19. Libraries were prepared by immunoSEQ multiplex PCR; TCRdb keeps only in-frame clonotypes and omits some of them. The table has roughly 88,000 clones, approximately 80% seen once. Material: peripheral blood. These receptors all stem from a woman of 80 years or more with acute or convalescent COVID-19. The conserved cysteine and the conserved F or W are not part of the CDR3 here. Clone size is stated in some rows and not others, as once, few, many or a class when expanded.

abundance: few
j_gene: TRBJ2-5
v_gene: TRBV28
CDR3aa: ASSPGGAVLKTQY

abundance: few
j_gene: TRBJ1-2
v_gene: TRBV10-2
CDR3aa: ASSAPGQGSGYT

abundance: NA
j_gene: TRBJ2-1
v_gene: TRBV19
CDR3aa: ASSSRDRGPNEQF

abundance: few
j_gene: TRBJ2-2
v_gene: TRBV24-1
CDR3aa: ATSFAGELF

abundance: once
j_gene: TRBJ1-4
v_gene: TRBV7-9
CDR3aa: ASSSRTAVGEKLF

abundance: NA
j_gene: TRBJ2-3
v_gene: TRBV3-1/TRBV3-2
CDR3aa: ASIGGSGGAGTQY

abundance: NA
j_gene: TRBJ2-5
v_gene: TRBV24-1
CDR3aa: ATSDTRTGSETQY

abundance: NA
j_gene: TRBJ2-1
v_gene: TRBV12-5
CDR3aa: ASGLDGVEQF

abundance: NA
j_gene: TRBJ1-5
v_gene: TRBV20-1
CDR3aa: SASQGISNQPQH

abundance: NA
j_gene: TRBJ2-7
v_gene: TRBV11-3
CDR3aa: ASSQSDEQY

abundance: NA
j_gene: TRBJ2-7
v_gene: TRBV27
CDR3aa: ASSLRAGADYEQY

abundance: NA
j_gene: TRBJ1-4
v_gene: TRBV19
CDR3aa: ASFQGTGHEKLF

abundance: NA
j_gene: TRBJ1-2
v_gene: TRBV5-1
CDR3aa: ASSSLPGGAAYGYT

abundance: once
j_gene: TRBJ2-3
v_gene: TRBV19
CDR3aa: ASSIGLAGATDTQY

abundance: NA
j_gene: TRBJ1-6
v_gene: TRBV27
CDR3aa: ATATRDYSPLH

abundance: NA
j_gene: TRBJ2-3
v_gene: TRBV30
CDR3aa: AWSPGQGIEDTQY

abundance: NA
j_gene: TRBJ1-2
v_gene: TRBV2
CDR3aa: ASSYSQGADGYT

abundance: NA
j_gene: TRBJ2-5
v_gene: TRBV19
CDR3aa: ASSKPTSGGKETQY

abundance: NA
j_gene: TRBJ1-2
v_gene: TRBV24-1
CDR3aa: ATIRPWDEGRRANYGYT

abundance: few
j_gene: TRBJ2-1
v_gene: TRBV5-6
CDR3aa: ASSSNSPRAYSNEQF

abundance: NA
j_gene: TRBJ1-5
v_gene: TRBV12-3/TRBV12-4
CDR3aa: ASRKEGQPQH

abundance: NA
j_gene: TRBJ2-1
v_gene: TRBV6-5
CDR3aa: ASSLPGQGINEQF

abundance: NA
j_gene: TRBJ1-1
v_gene: TRBV10-3
CDR3aa: AITAAERLNTEAF

abundance: NA
j_gene: TRBJ1-2
v_gene: TRBV6-5
CDR3aa: ASRQTGGRGYGYT

abundance: NA
j_gene: TRBJ1-3
v_gene: TRBV4-1
CDR3aa: ASSNGQRVGNTIY

abundance: few
j_gene: TRBJ1-1
v_gene: TRBV7-9
CDR3aa: ASSLYDRVDTEAF

abundance: once
j_gene: TRBJ2-5
v_gene: TRBV29-1
CDR3aa: SVRHGKETQY

abundance: NA
j_gene: TRBJ1-1
v_gene: TRBV3-1/TRBV3-2
CDR3aa: ASSQVGRQGGEAF

abundance: NA
j_gene: TRBJ1-1
v_gene: TRBV7-3
CDR3aa: ASSLSGGEAF

abundance: NA
j_gene: TRBJ1-6
v_gene: TRBV7-8
CDR3aa: ASSGQGYNSPLH

abundance: NA
j_gene: TRBJ1-2
v_gene: TRBV19
CDR3aa: ASRTGGLLQLRLYGYT

abundance: NA
j_gene: TRBJ1-2
v_gene: TRBV7-2
CDR3aa: ASSLGLDRGQTGYT

abundance: NA
j_gene: TRBJ1-1
v_gene: TRBV10-3
CDR3aa: AISARGRGTEAF

abundance: NA
j_gene: TRBJ2-7
v_gene: TRBV3-1/TRBV3-2
CDR3aa: ASSQVAGVTYEQY

abundance: NA
j_gene: TRBJ1-6
v_gene: TRBV7-9
CDR3aa: ASSSGQARSSYNSPLH

abundance: NA
j_gene: TRBJ1-6
v_gene: TRBV5-6
CDR3aa: ASSLALVTGVTSPLH

abundance: NA
j_gene: TRBJ2-7
v_gene: TRBV27
CDR3aa: ASSLTLSGGVSYEQY

abundance: NA
j_gene: TRBJ1-5
v_gene: TRBV30
CDR3aa: AWSAGVDQPQH

abundance: few
j_gene: TRBJ2-1
v_gene: TRBV6-5
CDR3aa: ASSYPGDEQF

abundance: NA
j_gene: TRBJ1-3
v_gene: TRBV2
CDR3aa: ASSGGPGNTIY

abundance: NA
j_gene: TRBJ2-3
v_gene: TRBV2
CDR3aa: ASSRDRSTDTQY

abundance: NA
j_gene: TRBJ2-1
v_gene: TRBV10-3
CDR3aa: AISETGPGGEQF

abundance: NA
j_gene: TRBJ2-7
v_gene: TRBV15
CDR3aa: ATSRVRGAGEYEQY